This T cell receptor (beta chain) was identified during a study of blood T cell repertoires in COVID-19. The CDR3 spans 13 residues. V lost 8 bases and J lost 3, with 14 bases in between. Per the germline V gene, CDR1 is LNHDA and CDR2 is SQIVND (reference sequence). Here immunoSEQ multiplex PCR was the method, and the copy in TCRdb shows in-frame clones only, minus some. This table holds nearly 60,000 clones, around 89% found once. The source is a man aged 55-75 years with active COVID-19. The rearrangement joins TRBV19 to TRBJ2-7, with D unclear. The sequenced sample was peripheral blood. CDR3 loop: CASALYTGYEQYF. The CDR3 DNA reads TGTGCCAGTGCCCTTTATACTGGCTACGAGCAGTACTTC.